These 13 T cell receptor beta chains were all obtained from the same sample, sequenced in a study of cytomegalovirus exposure and HLA in healthy donors. Both 60 Vbeta primers and 13 Jbeta primers went into the PCR. TCRdb's copy holds only in-frame clones and misses some; the assay was immunoSEQ multiplex PCR. The sample comprises 100,000 to 150,000 clones, under 20% of which are singletons, and about 2.6% rests with the top ten. The sequenced sample was PBMCs. Receptor source: a female donor in good health and CMV-seropositive.

This clone was counted many times. CDR3 bases: TGTGCCAGCAGCCAAGAGGCAGGGATTCTTAATGGCTACACCTTC. Protein: CASSQEAGILNGYTF. V is TRBV4-2 and J is TRBJ1-2; TRBD1 is a possible D gene (5 bases). CDR1 and CDR2 (germline): LGHNA, YNFKEQ. The CDR3 covers 15 residues. V was cut by 0 bases and J by 6 bases, with 14 bases left in between.

This clone was counted between two and nine times. The chain employs TRBV7-7 and TRBJ1-1; D gene uncertain. Trimming shortened V by 8 bases and J by 3 bases, and 10 bases separated the two germline ends. Germline CDR1 SSHAT, CDR2 FNYEAQ (reference sequence). The CDR3 length is 12 residues. Here the CDR3 reads CASGRQDTEAFF. In DNA, the CDR3 is TGTGCCAGCGGGAGGCAGGACACTGAAGCTTTCTTT.

This clone was counted a few times. The chain recombines TRBV13 with TRBJ2-1, with D hard to call. V gave up 4 bases and J gave up 3 bases, with 4 bases separating them. Germline CDR1 PRHDT, CDR2 FYEKMQ (reference sequence). The CDR3 spans 12 residues. This chain's CDR3 is CASSSYYNEQFF. The CDR3 coding sequence is TGTGCCAGCAGCTCGTACTACAATGAGCAGTTCTTC. Filled out from reference TRBV13 and TRBJ2-1, the complete variable domain reads AAGVIQSPRHLIKEKRETATLKCYPIPRHDTVYWYQQGPGQDPQFLISFYEKMQSDKGSIPDRFSAQQFSDYHSELNMSSLELGDSALYFCASSSYYNEQFFGPGTRLTVL.

The rearrangement links TRBV7-9 to TRBJ2-1, with D unresolved. V was pared by 1 base and J by 8 bases, with 12 bases between. CDR1 is SEHNR and CDR2 is FQNEAQ in the germline V gene (reference sequence). The CDR3 totals 14 residues. CDR3 region: CASSLVAQQHEQFF. DNA for the CDR3: TGTGCCAGCAGCTTAGTCGCACAGCAGCATGAGCAGTTCTTC.

The gene calls are TRBV5-1 and TRBJ2-3; possibly TRBD2 for D (6 bases). This CDR3 has 15 residues. Trimming left V 2 bases short and J 1 base short, with 11 bases between. Germline CDR1 reads SGHRS; CDR2 reads YFSETQ. The CDR3 bases are TGCGCCAGCAGCTTCGACGGGGGAGGCACAGATACGCAGTATTTT. This sequence encodes CASSFDGGGTDTQYF. The whole variable domain, remainder taken from reference TRBV5-1 and TRBJ2-3, is KAGVTQTPRYLIKTRGQQVTLSCSPISGHRSVSWYQQTPGQGLQFLFEYFSETQRNKGNFPGRFSGRQFSNSRSEMNVSTLELGDSALYLCASSFDGGGTDTQYFGPGTRLTVL.

This clone was counted a few times. The V and J genes are TRBV21-1 and TRBJ1-6. TRBV21-1 is shown as a pseudogene. The CDR3 runs to 11 residues. CDR3 bases: TGTGCCCGCAGGCGGGAGTCACCCCTCCACTTT. Translating it yields CARRRESPLHF.

This clone was counted a few times. V usage is TRBV4-1 and J usage is TRBJ1-1; D gene unclear. The CDR3 loop spans 16 amino acids. With 0 bases removed from V and 2 bases from J, the gap between germline ends came to 13 bases. Germline-derived CDR1 and CDR2 are MGHRA and YSYEKL. For the CDR3, the DNA is TGCGCCAGCAGCCAAGATAGGTCAGGAATAAACACTGAAGCTTTCTTT. The encoded protein is CASSQDRSGINTEAFF.

This clone was picked up a small number of times. The chain couples TRBV10-3 to TRBJ1-5, with D uncertain. The V gene's germline CDR1 is ENHRY and CDR2 SYGVKD. The germline V and J ends were trimmed by 3 bases and 2 bases, with 11 bases remaining between them. The CDR3 length is 15 residues. For the CDR3, the DNA is TGTGCCATCAGTGATTCAGGTCTCGGCAATCAGCCCCAGCATTTT. Protein product: CAISDSGLGNQPQHF.

This chain connects TRBV27 to TRBJ2-3; D gene uncertain. Germline V gives CDR1 MNHEY, CDR2 SMNVEV (reference sequence). V dropped 3 bases and J dropped 4 bases, with 8 bases sitting between them. The CDR3 runs 13 residues. CDR3 in DNA: TGTGCCAGCAGTTTCCGGAGCTCAGATACGCAGTATTTT. Translation: CASSFRSSDTQYF.

The chain is built from TRBV4-2 and TRBJ2-7; 13 bases fit TRBD2. From germline, CDR1 is LGHNA and CDR2 YNFKEQ. The CDR3 length is 16 residues. V lost 4 bases, J lost 2 bases, and 5 bases stayed unmatched. The DNA of the CDR3 is TGTGCCAGCAGCCCAGCGGGGACTAGCGGGGCCTACGAGCAGTACTTC. It yields the protein CASSPAGTSGAYEQYF.

This clone was observed a few times. V and J are TRBV5-1 and TRBJ1-5; 8 bases line up with TRBD1. Germline CDR1 reads SGHRS; CDR2 reads YFSETQ. V trimming: 4 bases; J trimming: 7 bases; junction bases outside the gene matches: 10. CDR3 length: 15 residues. CDR3 amino acids: CASSPRTGQGQPQHF. The CDR3 DNA sequence: TGCGCCAGCAGCCCACGGACAGGGCAAGGCCAGCCCCAGCATTTT.

The DNA for the CDR3 is TGTGCCAGCAGTGATCGGGGGGCTGGCTACACCTTC. Encoded protein: CASSDRGAGYTF. The chain employs TRBV6-1 and TRBJ1-2, with D maybe TRBD1 (6 bases). Germline assignment: CDR1 MNHNS and CDR2 SASEGT. V gave up 3 bases and J gave up 7 bases, with 9 bases separating them. This CDR3 comprises 12 residues.

This clone was counted a few times. Its ends do not fully match the called genes, so a read error is possible. The CDR3 region is CASSFQDRALPDF. The CDR3 DNA reads TGTGCCAGCAGCTTCCAGGACAGGGCCCTCCCGGATTTT. This chain connects TRBV5-4 to TRBJ2-3; 8 nucleotides line up with TRBD1. The CDR3 is 13 amino acids. The germline V gene has CDR1 SGHNT and CDR2 YYREEE (reference sequence).